This is a list of T cell receptor beta chains from one sample in a study of CD8+ T cells in alopecia areata. TCRdb keeps only in-frame clones here, not all; method: immunoSEQ multiplex PCR. Of 110,000 or so clones detected, 56% appear once; the ten largest clones hold 3% to 4%. The sequencing here drew on CD4+ T cells sorted from blood, taken at week 24, from a patient treated with tofacitinib. These receptors all stem from a human donor with alopecia areata. CDR3s include the opening cysteine and the closing phenylalanine or tryptophan. A D gene is named only where the DNA matches it firmly. Clone sizes are given selectively: once, few, many, or a class where the clone is expanded.

D	V	size	J	DNA	CDR3
-	TRBV5-6	-	TRBJ2-3	TGTGCCAGCAGCCAAGGACTATATTCGCTAGATACGCAGTATTTT	CASSQGLYSLDTQYF
TRBD1	TRBV19	few	TRBJ2-3	TGTGCCAGTAGTCTCCGAAACAGGGGAGATACGCAGTATTTT	CASSLRNRGDTQYF
-	TRBV4-2	-	TRBJ1-5	TGTGCCAGCAGCCGGGACCCCGGTGGTCAGCCCCAGCATTTT	CASSRDPGGQPQHF
-	TRBV5-1	few	TRBJ2-3	TGCGCCAGCAGCTTGGACAGCACAGATACGCAGTATTTT	CASSLDSTDTQYF
-	TRBV5-1	-	TRBJ2-7	TGCGCCAGCAGCTTTTCGGGGGCCTCTTCCTACGAGCAGTACTTC	CASSFSGASSYEQYF
TRBD1	TRBV29-1	-	TRBJ1-1	TGCAGCGGTAAGGACAGGGGTACTGAAGCTTTCTTT	CSGKDRGTEAFF
TRBD1	TRBV29-1	-	TRBJ2-1	TGCAGCGTTGAGGGACAGGGGGGCCATGAGCAGTTCTTC	CSVEGQGGHEQFF
-	TRBV29-1	-	TRBJ2-3	TGCACCACACGCCAGGGTGGCGCAGATACGCAGTATTTT	CTTRQGGADTQYF
-	TRBV9	-	TRBJ1-6	TGTGCCAGCAGCCCGCGCTCAGGAAGCAATTCACCCCTCCACTTT	CASSPRSGSNSPLHF
-	TRBV5-4	once	TRBJ2-7	TGTGCCAGCAGCTCCCCGACAGGCGGGACCTACGAGCAGTACTTC	CASSSPTGGTYEQYF
TRBD2	TRBV7-2	once	TRBJ2-7	TGTGCCAGCAGCTTAGGACTAGCGGGGGCCTACGAGCAGTACTTC	CASSLGLAGAYEQYF
TRBD1	TRBV19	-	TRBJ2-1	TGTGCCAGTAGCCCCGGGACAGGGTACAATGAGCAGTTCTTC	CASSPGTGYNEQFF
TRBD2	TRBV4-3	-	TRBJ2-7	TGCGCCAGCAGCCCGACTAGCGGGGGGGTAGAGTCGTACGAGCAGTACTTC	CASSPTSGGVESYEQYF
-	TRBV18	-	TRBJ1-1	TGTGCCAGCTCACCAGCACGGATGAACACTGAAGCTTTCTTT	CASSPARMNTEAFF
TRBD1	TRBV2	-	TRBJ2-4	TGTGCCAGCAGAGGACAGGAAGCGGACATTCAGTACTTC	CASRGQEADIQYF
-	TRBV29-1	-	TRBJ1-1	TGCAGCGCCGCGGCGGGGGAAGAGGGCACTGAAGCTTTCTTT	CSAAAGEEGTEAFF
-	TRBV2	-	TRBJ2-4	TGTGCCAGCAGTGGGGCGGATGGGGTTGGGGACTTC	CASSGADGVGDF
-	TRBV5-1	-	TRBJ2-1	TGCGCCAGCAGCTCAGGACCGAGTACCTACAATGAGCAGTTCTTC	CASSSGPSTYNEQFF
-	TRBV6-5	once	TRBJ2-5	TGTGCCAGCAGTTACTACGCTCAAGAGACCCAGTACTTC	CASSYYAQETQYF
-	TRBV5-6	many	TRBJ1-2	TGTGCCAGCACCTTCCTCCGCCGGGGGGGCTACACCTTC	CASTFLRRGGYTF
TRBD1	TRBV6-5	-	TRBJ2-7	TGTGCCAGCAGTTACACCTACAGGGGGCGGGACGAGCAGTACTTC	CASSYTYRGRDEQYF
-	TRBV5-1	-	TRBJ2-4	TGCGCCAGCAGCCAGGCCCTAGCCAAAAACATTCAGTACTTC	CASSQALAKNIQYF
-	TRBV25-1	-	TRBJ1-2	TGTGCCAGCAGTGAAATGGGAGGGCTTGGCTACACCTTC	CASSEMGGLGYTF
TRBD2	TRBV7-8	few	TRBJ2-5	TGTGCCAGCAGCTCTAGCGGGGCAACGGGGACCCAGTACTTC	CASSSSGATGTQYF
TRBD1	TRBV30	-	TRBJ2-7	TGTGCCTGGAGTGTTAAGGGGGCCGGCTACGAGCAGTACTTC	CAWSVKGAGYEQYF
-	TRBV2	-	TRBJ2-4	TGTGCCAGCAGTGAAAGAGGGGGAGGGTTAAACATTCAGTACTTC	CASSERGGGLNIQYF
-	TRBV7-2	few	TRBJ1-4	TGTGCCAGCAGCTTAAGGCTTAATGAAAAACTGTTTTTT	CASSLRLNEKLFF
-	TRBV7-2	-	TRBJ1-2	TGTGCCAGCAGCCAACTGGGAGGGAAACGTGGCTACACCTTC	CASSQLGGKRGYTF
TRBD2	TRBV2	-	TRBJ2-1	TGTGCCAGCAGTTACCTGACTAGCGGAGAGCAGTTCTTC	CASSYLTSGEQFF
-	TRBV7-9	-	TRBJ2-3	TGTGCCAGCAGCTCCTCCTGGAGCACAGATACGCAGTATTTT	CASSSSWSTDTQYF
-	TRBV2	-	TRBJ1-2	TGTGCCAGCAGGGCTGACAAGAATGGCTACACCTTC	CASRADKNGYTF
-	TRBV6-5	few	TRBJ2-5	TGTGCCAGCAGTTACGGGGCAGGGCACCAAGAGACCCAGTACTTC	CASSYGAGHQETQYF
-	TRBV30	-	TRBJ1-1	TGTGCCTGGAGCCGCCCGGGGAAGAACACTGAAGCTTTCTTT	CAWSRPGKNTEAFF
-	TRBV19	few	TRBJ1-1	TGTGCCAGTAGTCGGGGGGCGAAGAACACTGAAGCTTTCTTT	CASSRGAKNTEAFF
TRBD1	TRBV5-1	-	TRBJ2-7	TGCGCCAGCAGCTCGACAGGGCCCTACGAGCAGTACTTC	CASSSTGPYEQYF
-	TRBV5-6	-	TRBJ2-5	TGTGCCAGCAGCGTCGGGGCCGAAGAGACCCAGTACTTC	CASSVGAEETQYF
TRBD2	TRBV29-1	few	TRBJ2-3	TGCAGCGTCGCGGGGGTTGGCGGGGGCACAGATACGCAGTATTTT	CSVAGVGGGTDTQYF
-	TRBV29-1	-	TRBJ2-7	TGCAGCGTTGGGGTCGTCCAGTACTTC	CSVGVVQYF
-	TRBV7-2	-	TRBJ2-1	TGTGCCAGCGGTTGGGGAGACAATGAGCAGTTCTTC	CASGWGDNEQFF
-	TRBV10-3	few	TRBJ1-5	TGTGCCATCAGTGAGTCGTTGGGGGCGGCTCAGCCCCAGCATTTT	CAISESLGAAQPQHF
-	TRBV27	-	TRBJ2-5	TGTGCCAGCACCCCCCAAGAGACCCAGTACTTC	CASTPQETQYF
TRBD1	TRBV7-9	few	TRBJ2-2	TGTGCCAGCAGCGCGTACAGGGGGTTCGCGAACACCGGGGAGCTGTTTTTT	CASSAYRGFANTGELFF
-	TRBV6-5	-	TRBJ1-1	TGTGCCAGCAGTTATAGAGGGGAATCCCCTGAAGCTTTCTTT	CASSYRGESPEAFF
TRBD1	TRBV29-1	few	TRBJ1-2	TGCAGCGCCGGGACAGCAACTAACTATGGCTACACCTTC	CSAGTATNYGYTF
-	TRBV29-1	-	TRBJ1-2	TGCAGCGGTCAGGAGAAATATGGCTACACCTTC	CSGQEKYGYTF
-	TRBV7-9	-	TRBJ2-1	TGTGCCAGCAGCTTAGCCGGGGGTCCCGATAATGAGCAGTTCTTC	CASSLAGGPDNEQFF
-	TRBV27	-	TRBJ1-1	TGTGCCAGCAGTTTATACAGCCTGAACACTGAAGCTTTCTTT	CASSLYSLNTEAFF
TRBD1	TRBV30	once	TRBJ1-6	TGTGCCCGGCGACAGGGGGCGGAAGTGACCCTCCACTTT	CARRQGAEVTLHF
-	TRBV5-6	-	TRBJ1-1	TGTGCCAGCAGCTTCTTGACATCACTGAACACTGAAGCTTTCTTT	CASSFLTSLNTEAFF
TRBD2	TRBV30	few	TRBJ2-3	TGTGCCTGGAGTCGACTAGCGGGGGTGACCATACCCACAGATACGCAGTATTTT	CAWSRLAGVTIPTDTQYF
-	TRBV6-6	-	TRBJ1-5	TGTGCCAGCAGTTACGAGCCGGGGAGCAATCAGCCCCAGCATTTT	CASSYEPGSNQPQHF
TRBD1	TRBV7-9	few	TRBJ2-1	TGTGCCAGCAGTTCGGACAGGTTTGTGGATGAGCAGTTCTTC	CASSSDRFVDEQFF
TRBD2	TRBV7-2	-	TRBJ2-3	TGTGCCAGCAGCCGCACGTCGGGACTAGCCCTAGGGGATACGCAGTATTTT	CASSRTSGLALGDTQYF
-	TRBV5-6	-	TRBJ2-2	TGTGCCAGCAGCTTTACGCGACGGGAGCTGTTTTTT	CASSFTRRELFF
-	TRBV7-2	-	TRBJ1-2	TGTGCCAGCAGCTCGGACAGAGAGTATGGCTACACCTTC	CASSSDREYGYTF
-	TRBV9	-	TRBJ1-1	TGTGCCAGCAGCGTAGGTGGGACTGCGAACACTGAAGCTTTCTTT	CASSVGGTANTEAFF
-	TRBV30	-	TRBJ2-4	TGTGCCTGGAATGTAGCCAAAAACATTCAGTACTTC	CAWNVAKNIQYF